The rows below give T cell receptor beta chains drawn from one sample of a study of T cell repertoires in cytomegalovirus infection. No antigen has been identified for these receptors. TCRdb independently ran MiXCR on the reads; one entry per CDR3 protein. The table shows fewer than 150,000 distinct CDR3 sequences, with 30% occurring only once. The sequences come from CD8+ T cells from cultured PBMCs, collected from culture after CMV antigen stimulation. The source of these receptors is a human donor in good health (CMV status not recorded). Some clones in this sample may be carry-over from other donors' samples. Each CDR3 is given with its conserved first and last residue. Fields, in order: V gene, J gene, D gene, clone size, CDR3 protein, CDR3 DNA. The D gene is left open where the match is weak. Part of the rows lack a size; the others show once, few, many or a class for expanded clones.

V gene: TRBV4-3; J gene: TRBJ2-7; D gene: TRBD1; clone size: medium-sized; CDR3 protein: CASSQGTGQGAYEQYF; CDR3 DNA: TGCGCCAGCAGCCAGGGTACAGGACAGGGCGCCTACGAGCAGTACTTC
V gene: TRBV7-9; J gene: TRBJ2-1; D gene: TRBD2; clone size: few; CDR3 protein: CASSFSGGVQDEQFF; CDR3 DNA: TGTGCCAGCAGCTTTAGCGGGGGGGTCCAGGATGAGCAGTTCTTC
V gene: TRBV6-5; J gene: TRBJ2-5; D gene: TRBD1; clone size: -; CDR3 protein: CASSYSIGTAYRVPQYF; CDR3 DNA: TGTGCCAGCAGTTACTCGATTGGGACAGCCTATCGAGTGCCCCAGTACTTC
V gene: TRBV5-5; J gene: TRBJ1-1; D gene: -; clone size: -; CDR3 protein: CASSLMRGAFF; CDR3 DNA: TGTGCCAGCAGCTTGATGCGCGGGGCTTTCTTT
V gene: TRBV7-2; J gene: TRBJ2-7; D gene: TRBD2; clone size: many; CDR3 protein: CASSLDGGYGLTYEQYF; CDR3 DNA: TGTGCCAGCAGCTTAGACGGGGGGTACGGGTTGACCTACGAGCAGTACTTC
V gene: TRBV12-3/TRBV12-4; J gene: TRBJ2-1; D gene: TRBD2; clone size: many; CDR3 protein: CASSFGTNNEQFF; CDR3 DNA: TGTGCCAGCAGTTTCGGGACTAACAATGAGCAGTTCTTC
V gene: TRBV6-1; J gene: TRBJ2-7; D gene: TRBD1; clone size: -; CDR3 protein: CASTLGTVYEQYF; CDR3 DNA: TGTGCCAGCACCCTCGGGACAGTCTACGAGCAGTACTTC
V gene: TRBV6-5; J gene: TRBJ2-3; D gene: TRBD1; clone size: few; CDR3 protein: CASRPHRGQGTDTQYF; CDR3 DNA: TGTGCCAGCAGACCCCACAGGGGGCAAGGCACAGATACGCAGTATTTT
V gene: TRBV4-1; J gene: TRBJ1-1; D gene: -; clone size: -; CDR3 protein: CASSQWGDTEAFF; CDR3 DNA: TGCGCCAGCAGCCAATGGGGGGACACTGAAGCTTTCTTT
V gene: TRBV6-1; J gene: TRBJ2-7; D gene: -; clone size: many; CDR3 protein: CASLTSTGTYEQYF; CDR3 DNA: TGTGCCAGCCTTACGTCAACAGGAACCTACGAGCAGTACTTC
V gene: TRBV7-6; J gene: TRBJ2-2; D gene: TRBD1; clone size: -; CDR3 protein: CASSSGTGGRGELFF; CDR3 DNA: TGTGCCAGCAGCTCCGGGACAGGGGGCAGGGGGGAGCTGTTTTTT
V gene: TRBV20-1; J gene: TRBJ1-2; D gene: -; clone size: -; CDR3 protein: CSAHSQDGRYGYTF; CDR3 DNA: TGCAGTGCTCATTCCCAGGACGGACGCTATGGCTACACCTTC
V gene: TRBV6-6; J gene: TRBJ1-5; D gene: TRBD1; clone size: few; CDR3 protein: CASRGDRGLQQPQHF; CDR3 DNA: TGTGCCAGCAGGGGGGACAGGGGTCTTCAACAGCCCCAGCATTTT
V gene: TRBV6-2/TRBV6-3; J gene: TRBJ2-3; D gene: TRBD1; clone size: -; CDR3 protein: CASSLLAGGTDTQCF; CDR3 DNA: TGTGCCAGCAGCCTTTTGGCAGGTGGGACAGATACGCAGTGTTTT
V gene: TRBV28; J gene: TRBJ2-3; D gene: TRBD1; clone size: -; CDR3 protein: CASSPDRAIGDTQYF; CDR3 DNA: TGTGCCAGCAGTCCTGACAGGGCAATTGGAGATACGCAGTATTTT
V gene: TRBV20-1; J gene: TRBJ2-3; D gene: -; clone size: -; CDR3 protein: CSARDWGALSTDTQYF; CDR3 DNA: TGCAGTGCTAGAGATTGGGGCGCTCTAAGCACAGATACGCAGTATTTT
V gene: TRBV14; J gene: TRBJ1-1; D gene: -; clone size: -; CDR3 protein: CASSQAGGSGAEAFF; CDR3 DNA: TGTGCCAGCAGCCAAGCCGGGGGGAGTGGGGCTGAAGCTTTCTTT
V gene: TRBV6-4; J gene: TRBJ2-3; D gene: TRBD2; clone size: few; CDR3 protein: CASSEVSSGGADTQYF; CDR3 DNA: TGTGCCAGCAGTGAAGTGTCTAGCGGGGGAGCAGATACGCAGTATTTT
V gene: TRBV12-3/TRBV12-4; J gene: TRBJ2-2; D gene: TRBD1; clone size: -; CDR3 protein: CASSGTENTGELFF; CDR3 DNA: TGTGCCAGCAGTGGGACAGAAAACACCGGGGAGCTGTTTTTT
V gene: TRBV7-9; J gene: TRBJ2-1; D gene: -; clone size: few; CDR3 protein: CASSSRQTRSFF; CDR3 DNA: TGTGCCAGCAGCTCTCGCCAAACCAGAAGCTTCTTC
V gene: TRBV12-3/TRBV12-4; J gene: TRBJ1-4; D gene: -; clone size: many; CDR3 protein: CASSHIGNNEKLFF; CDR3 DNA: TGTGCCAGCAGCCATATTGGAAATAATGAAAAACTGTTTTTT
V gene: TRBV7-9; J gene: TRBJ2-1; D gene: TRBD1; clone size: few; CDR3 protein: CASSTGANPYNEQFF; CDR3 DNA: TGTGCCAGCAGTACAGGGGCGAACCCGTACAATGAGCAGTTCTTC
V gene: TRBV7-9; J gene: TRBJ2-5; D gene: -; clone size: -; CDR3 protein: CASSSDRIETQYF; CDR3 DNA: TGTGCCAGCAGCTCCGATCGAATAGAGACCCAGTACTTC
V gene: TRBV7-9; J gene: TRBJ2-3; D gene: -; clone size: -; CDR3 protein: CASSLAPGGADTQYF; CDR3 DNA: TGTGCCAGCAGCCTAGCACCCGGGGGCGCAGATACGCAGTATTTT
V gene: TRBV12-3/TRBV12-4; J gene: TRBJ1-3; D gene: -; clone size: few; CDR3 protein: CASSSIRLDSSGGNTIYF; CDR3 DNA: TGTGCCAGCAGTTCAATACGATTGGACAGCTCGGGAGGAAACACCATATATTTT
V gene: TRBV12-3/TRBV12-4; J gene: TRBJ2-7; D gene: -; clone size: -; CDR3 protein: CASSFPGTSNEQYF; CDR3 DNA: TGTGCCAGCAGTTTCCCCGGGACATCCAACGAGCAGTACTTC
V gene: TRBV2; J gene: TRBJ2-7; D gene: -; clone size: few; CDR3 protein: CASSEDGGHSYEQYF; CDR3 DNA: TGTGCCAGCAGTGAAGACGGGGGGCACTCCTACGAGCAGTACTTC
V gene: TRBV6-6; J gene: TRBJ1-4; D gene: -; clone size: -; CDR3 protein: CASSYIIGGTNEKLFF; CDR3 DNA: TGTGCCAGCAGTTACATCATAGGAGGGACTAATGAAAAACTGTTTTTT
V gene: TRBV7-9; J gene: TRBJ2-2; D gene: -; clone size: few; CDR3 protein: CASSDRGGELFF; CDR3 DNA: TGTGCCAGCAGCGATCGAGGCGGGGAGCTGTTTTTT
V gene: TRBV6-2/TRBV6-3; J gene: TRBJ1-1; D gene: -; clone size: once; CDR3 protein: CASSTPATNTEAFF; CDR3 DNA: TGTGCCAGCAGTACCCCAGCTACGAACACTGAAGCTTTCTTT
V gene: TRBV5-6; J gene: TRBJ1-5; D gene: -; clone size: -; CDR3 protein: CASSSTGGNQPQHF; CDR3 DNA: TGTGCCAGCAGCTCGACCGGGGGCAATCAGCCCCAGCATTTT
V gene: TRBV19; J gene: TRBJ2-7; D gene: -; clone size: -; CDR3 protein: CASSIRDADTDNSYEQYF; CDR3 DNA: TGTGCCAGTAGTATCCGGGACGCTGACACTGACAACTCCTACGAGCAGTACTTC
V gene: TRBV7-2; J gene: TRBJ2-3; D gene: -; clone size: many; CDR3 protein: CASSFGGGRTDTQYF; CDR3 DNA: TGTGCCAGCAGCTTCGGCGGGGGCCGCACAGATACGCAGTATTTT
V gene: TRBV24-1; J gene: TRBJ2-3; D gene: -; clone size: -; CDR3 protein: CATSDMQGDTQYF; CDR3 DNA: TGTGCCACCAGTGATATGCAGGGAGATACGCAGTATTTT
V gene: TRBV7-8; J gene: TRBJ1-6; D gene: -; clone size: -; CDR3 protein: CASSLGPSLPLHF; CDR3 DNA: TGTGCCAGCAGCTTAGGACCCAGTTTGCCCCTCCACTTT
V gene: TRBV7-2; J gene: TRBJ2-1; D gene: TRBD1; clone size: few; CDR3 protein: CASSSEGARYNEQFF; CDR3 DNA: TGTGCCAGCAGCTCCGAGGGGGCCCGCTACAATGAGCAGTTCTTC
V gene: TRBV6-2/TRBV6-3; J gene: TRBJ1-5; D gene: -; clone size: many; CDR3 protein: CASSAIPHGGAGNQPQHF; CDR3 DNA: TGTGCCAGCAGTGCCATACCCCACGGGGGCGCGGGCAATCAGCCCCAGCATTTT
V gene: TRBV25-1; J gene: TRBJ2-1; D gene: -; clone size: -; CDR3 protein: CASSEAGSYNEQFF; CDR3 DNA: TGTGCCAGCAGTGAGGCGGGCTCCTACAATGAGCAGTTCTTC
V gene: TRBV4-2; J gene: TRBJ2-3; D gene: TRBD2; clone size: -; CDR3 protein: CASSQAGGFDRYLYTDTQYF; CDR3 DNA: TGTGCCAGCAGCCAAGCGGGGGGGTTTGACAGATACCTTTACACAGATACGCAGTATTTT
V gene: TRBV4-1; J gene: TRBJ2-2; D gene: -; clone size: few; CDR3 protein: CASSQVRGTGELFF; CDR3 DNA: TGCGCCAGCAGCCAAGTTAGGGGTACCGGGGAGCTGTTTTTT
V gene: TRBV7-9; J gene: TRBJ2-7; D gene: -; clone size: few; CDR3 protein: CASSRDGYEQYF; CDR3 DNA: TGTGCCAGCAGCCGCGACGGATACGAGCAGTACTTC
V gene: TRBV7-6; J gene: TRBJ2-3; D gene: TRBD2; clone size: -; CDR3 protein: CASSDTVGRGGQDTQYF; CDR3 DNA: TGTGCCAGCAGCGATACCGTCGGGCGGGGGGGCCAAGATACGCAGTATTTT
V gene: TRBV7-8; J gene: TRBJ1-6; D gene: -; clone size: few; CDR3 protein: CASSLNNVFTSPLHF; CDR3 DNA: TGTGCCAGCAGCCTCAATAACGTGTTCACTTCACCCCTCCACTTT
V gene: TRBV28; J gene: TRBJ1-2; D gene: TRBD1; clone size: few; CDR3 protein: CASGLGEDRVYGYTF; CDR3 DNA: TGTGCCAGCGGTCTAGGGGAAGACAGGGTCTATGGCTACACCTTC
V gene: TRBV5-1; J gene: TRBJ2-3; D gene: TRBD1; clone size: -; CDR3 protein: CASSFRDRSTDTQYF; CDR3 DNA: TGCGCCAGCAGCTTCCGGGACAGGAGCACAGATACGCAGTATTTT
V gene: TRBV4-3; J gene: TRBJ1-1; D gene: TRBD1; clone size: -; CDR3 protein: CASSQVGQGNTEAFF; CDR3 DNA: TGCGCCAGCAGCCAAGTTGGACAGGGGAACACTGAAGCTTTCTTT
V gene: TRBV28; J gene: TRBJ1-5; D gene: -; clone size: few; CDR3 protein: CASTGTAYSNQPQHF; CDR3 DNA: TGTGCCAGCACCGGGACGGCGTATAGCAATCAGCCCCAGCATTTT
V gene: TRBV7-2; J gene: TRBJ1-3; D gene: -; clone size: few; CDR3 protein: CASSLVYGADSGNTIYF; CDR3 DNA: TGTGCCAGCAGCTTAGTCTATGGGGCAGACTCTGGAAACACCATATATTTT
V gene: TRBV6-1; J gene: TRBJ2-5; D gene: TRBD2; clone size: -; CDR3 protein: CASSEAAAGDSQYF; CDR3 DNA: TGTGCCAGCAGTGAAGCAGCAGCGGGGGATTCGCAGTACTTC
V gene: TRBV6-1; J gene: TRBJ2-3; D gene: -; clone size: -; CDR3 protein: CASSLGSNTQYF; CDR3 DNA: TGTGCCAGCAGTCTAGGATCTAATACGCAGTATTTT
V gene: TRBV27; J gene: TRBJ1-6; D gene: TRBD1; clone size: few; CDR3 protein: CASRQGAYNSPLHF; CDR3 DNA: TGTGCCAGCAGACAGGGGGCGTATAATTCACCCCTCCACTTT
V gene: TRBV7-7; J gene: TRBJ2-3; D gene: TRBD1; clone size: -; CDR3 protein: CASSPTGGDDTQYF; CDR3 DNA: TGTGCTAGCAGCCCGACAGGGGGCGACGATACGCAGTATTTT
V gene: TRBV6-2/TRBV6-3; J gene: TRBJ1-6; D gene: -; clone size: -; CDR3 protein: CASSYGGSPLHF; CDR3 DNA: TGTGCCAGCAGTTACGGAGGCTCACCCCTCCACTTT
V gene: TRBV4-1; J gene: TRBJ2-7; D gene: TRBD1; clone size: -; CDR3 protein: CASSQVGQGFYEQYF; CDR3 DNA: TGCGCCAGCAGCCAAGTGGGACAGGGGTTCTACGAGCAGTACTTC
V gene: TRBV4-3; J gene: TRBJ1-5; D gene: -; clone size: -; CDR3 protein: CASSQENRVGNQPQHF; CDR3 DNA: TGCGCCAGCAGCCAAGAAAACAGGGTGGGCAATCAGCCCCAGCATTTT
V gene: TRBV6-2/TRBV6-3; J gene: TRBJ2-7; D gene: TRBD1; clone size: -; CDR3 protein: CASLDRGRSYEQYF; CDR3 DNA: TGTGCCAGCCTGGACAGGGGGCGCTCCTACGAGCAGTACTTC
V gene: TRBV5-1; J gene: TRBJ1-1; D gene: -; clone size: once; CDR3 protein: CASSQGTDPYVNTEAFF; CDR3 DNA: TGCGCCAGCAGTCAAGGGACGGACCCATATGTGAACACTGAAGCTTTCTTT